The 4 T cell receptor beta chains presented below share a single source sample, sequenced in a study of blood T cell repertoires in COVID-19. TCRdb's table, derived via immunoSEQ multiplex PCR, lists solely in-frame clones and lacks some. Of 90,000 to 100,000 clones in the sample, approximately 80% were seen once. Specimen: peripheral blood. The receptors stem from a man between 65 and 80 years old with acute or convalescent COVID-19.

The chain couples TRBV7-2 to TRBJ1-3; no definite D call. Germline V lookup: CDR1 SGHTA, CDR2 FQGNSA. This CDR3 spans 14 amino acids. Trimming removed 1 base at V and 0 bases at J, with 4 bases between. For the CDR3, the DNA is TGTGCCAGCAGCTTAGTGCGCTCTGGAAACACCATATATTTT. Translation: CASSLVRSGNTIYF.

The CDR3 nucleotides are TGTGCCTGGAGTCCGACAGGGTCGTTCGATCAGCCCCAGCATTTT. Encoded protein: CAWSPTGSFDQPQHF. J is TRBJ1-5 and V is TRBV30; 7 bases align to TRBD1. Germline-derived CDR1 and CDR2 are GTSNPN and SVGIG (reference sequence). CDR3 length: 15 residues. Unmatched junction bases numbered 9, after V lost 2 bases and J lost 5 bases. Full variable domain (outside the CDR3, taken from reference TRBV30 and TRBJ1-5): SQTIHQWPATLVQPVGSPLSLECTVEGTSNPNLYWYRQAAGRGLQLLFYSVGIGQISSEVPQNLSASRPQDRQFILSSKKLLLSDSGFYLCAWSPTGSFDQPQHFGDGTRLSIL.

This chain joins TRBV30 and TRBJ1-2, with D unclear. This CDR3 comprises 13 residues. Trimming stripped 5 bases from V and 5 bases from J, with 15 bases between. From germline, CDR1 is GTSNPN and CDR2 SVGIG (reference sequence). The CDR3 spells CAWGFMLAYGYTF. As DNA, the CDR3 is TGTGCCTGGGGGTTTATGTTAGCTTATGGCTACACCTTC. The variable domain in full, with the rest retrieved from reference TRBV30 and TRBJ1-2, is SQTIHQWPATLVQPVGSPLSLECTVEGTSNPNLYWYRQAAGRGLQLLFYSVGIGQISSEVPQNLSASRPQDRQFILSSKKLLLSDSGFYLCAWGFMLAYGYTFGSGTRLTVV.

This rearrangement joins TRBV6-5 to TRBJ1-5; the D is unclear. The CDR3 is made up of 14 amino acids. The V end was cut by 2 bases, the J end by 4 bases, with 9 bases between. Germline CDR1 reads MNHEY; CDR2 reads SVGAGI. The CDR3 loop reads CASSYRLGNQPQHF. The CDR3 DNA follows: TGTGCCAGCAGTTACCGTCTCGGGAATCAGCCCCAGCATTTT.